Shown below are 8 T cell receptor beta chains from a single sample sequenced in a study of beta chain features in type 1 diabetes. Study-level findings and limits: In all four CD4+ subsets, TCRB CDR3 length was significantly, moderately reduced in type 1 diabetes.

Antigens of these TCRs are unknown. The investigators reverse transcribed all of the isolated RNA, so they sequenced expressed TCRB transcripts. TCRdb keeps only in-frame clones here, not all; method: immunoSEQ multiplex PCR. This sample has around 690,000 clones, with over 10% found just once. Specimen: naive CD4+ T cells from blood. These receptor sequences come from a man under 40 with type 1 diabetes.

This clone appeared a few times. At the DNA level, this CDR3 is encoded by other sequences in the same sample as well. The chain combines TRBV11-3 with TRBJ1-2, with TRBD1 as a possible D gene (6 bases). This CDR3 region has 13 residues. The germline V and J ends were trimmed by 0 bases and 4 bases, with 6 bases remaining between them. Germline V gives CDR1 SGHNT, CDR2 YENEEA. CDR3 residues: CASSLDRGYGYTF. CDR3 sequence (DNA): TGTGCCAGCAGCTTAGACAGGGGCTATGGCTACACCTTC.

This clone was detected a few times. The chain uses TRBV23-1 and TRBJ1-3; no clear D. TRBV23-1 is an open reading frame, and its role is uncertain. This CDR3 has 14 residues. This CDR3 is CAKVGVYSGNTIYF. The DNA of the CDR3 is TGCGCAAAAGTCGGGGTATACTCTGGAAACACCATATATTTT.

This clone has just a few counts. The chain employs TRBV19 and TRBJ2-5, with D unclear. This CDR3 contains 14 residues. Germline V gene lookup returns CDR1 LNHDA and CDR2 SQIVND (reference sequence). Trimming shortened V by 4 bases and J by 0 bases, and 9 bases separated the two germline ends. CDR3: CASSSPMYQETQYF. The CDR3 coding sequence is TGTGCCAGTAGTAGCCCAATGTACCAAGAGACCCAGTACTTC.

This chain joins TRBV19 and TRBJ1-2; D is undetermined. CDR3 length: 14 amino acids. Trimming removed 3 bases at V and 0 bases at J, with 8 bases between. CDR1 LNHDA and CDR2 SQIVND come from the germline V gene (reference sequence). The CDR3 nucleotides read TGTGCCAGTAGTATCTCTGGAACTAACTATGGCTACACCTTC. Its protein product is CASSISGTNYGYTF.

This clone was seen a few times. The chain combines TRBV6-5 with TRBJ1-2; 10 nucleotides match TRBD1. The CDR3 consists of 13 residues. The V gene end was trimmed by 2 bases and the J gene end by 8 bases; junction bases not matched to a gene: 2. From germline, CDR1 is MNHEY and CDR2 SVGAGI. The CDR3 spells CASSYGTGEGYTF. The CDR3 DNA reads as TGTGCCAGCAGTTACGGGACAGGGGAGGGCTACACCTTC.

This clone was seen a handful of times. V and J are TRBV4-3 and TRBJ2-3; D may be TRBD2 (7 bases). Germline values: CDR1 LGHNA, CDR2 YSLEER. Trimming stripped 2 bases from V and 7 bases from J, with 16 bases between. CDR3 length: 15 residues. In DNA, the CDR3 is TGCGCCAGCAGCCAAAGGGCGGGGGCCCTTAATACGCAGTATTTT. Residues: CASSQRAGALNTQYF.

The chain carries TRBV15 and TRBJ1-2; D might be TRBD1 (5 bases). Trimming removed 4 bases from V and 2 bases from J, with 20 bases in between. This CDR3 comprises 17 residues. Germline CDR1 is LNHNV and CDR2 is YYDKDF (reference sequence). The CDR3 sequence: CATSIRQSSSANYGYTF. Here the CDR3 DNA reads TGTGCCACCAGCATCAGACAGTCCTCGTCGGCGAACTATGGCTACACCTTC.

Only a few counts were recorded for this clone. The chain carries TRBV4-2 and TRBJ1-6, with 7 bases lining up with TRBD1. CDR1 and CDR2 (germline): LGHNA, YNFKEQ. Trimming took 4 bases from V and 0 from J; bases not matched to a gene: 9. CDR3 length: 18 amino acids. The DNA for the CDR3 is TGTGCCAGCAGCCCGTCCCCGGGACAGAGCTCCTATAATTCACCCCTCCACTTT. Residues: CASSPSPGQSSYNSPLHF.